The 22 T cell receptor beta chains below all came from one sample that was sequenced in a study of T cell changes during pregnancy in multiple sclerosis. Profiling relied on immunoSEQ multiplex PCR, and the TCRdb table lists in-frame clones only, not all of them. This table holds around 110,000 clones, roughly 92% found once. Sequencing used peripheral blood, obtained in the third trimester of pregnancy. Receptors originate from a female donor in good health, enrolled as a control in a pregnancy study.

The chain links TRBV5-1 to TRBJ2-3, with 9 nucleotides matching TRBD2. Per the germline V gene, CDR1 is SGHRS and CDR2 is YFSETQ. CDR3 length: 17 residues. The trim removed 4 bases at V and 0 bases at J, leaving 9 bases unmatched. This CDR3 is CASSPTTSGYSTDTQYF. The CDR3 bases are TGCGCCAGCAGCCCCACAACTAGCGGGTATAGCACAGATACGCAGTATTTT.

The gene calls are TRBV11-3 and TRBJ1-3; D possibly corresponds to TRBD1 (5 bases). The CDR3 totals 14 residues. Trimming left V 6 bases short and J 1 base short, with 10 bases between. Germline V CDR1 and CDR2: SGHNT, YENEEA. The CDR3 sequence is CASRPGGSGNTIYF. In DNA, the CDR3 is TGTGCCAGCAGACCGGGGGGGTCTGGAAACACCATATATTTT.

V is TRBV9 and J is TRBJ1-3; 9 bases line up with TRBD1. CDR3 length: 15 residues. CDR1 is SGDLS, CDR2 YYNGEE, per germline. V was clipped by 2 bases and J by 2 bases; unmatched bases: 2. The CDR3 nucleotides read TGTGCCAGCAGCGTCAGACAGGGGGCTGGAAACACCATATATTTT. Protein product: CASSVRQGAGNTIYF.

The chain employs TRBV19 and TRBJ2-7; the match to TRBD1 covers 9 bases. The CDR3 runs 13 residues. The ends lost 7 bases at V and 6 bases at J; junction bases unmatched: 7. Germline V gene data show CDR1 as LNHDA and CDR2 as SQIVND (reference sequence). CDR3 amino acids: CASKETGGSEQYF. The CDR3 nucleotides read TGTGCCAGTAAAGAGACAGGGGGGTCCGAGCAGTACTTC.

The gene calls are TRBV7-2 and TRBJ2-5; the match to TRBD2 covers 7 bases. The CDR3 extends over 16 amino acids. The germline V gene encodes CDR1 SGHTA and CDR2 FQGNSA. The V gene end was trimmed by 1 base and the J gene end by 9 bases; junction bases not matched to a gene: 14. CDR3 nucleotides: TGTGCCAGCAGCTTAGATGGTTTGGGGGGGGTTGGGGCCCAGTACTTC. Its protein is CASSLDGLGGVGAQYF. The whole variable domain, remainder taken from reference TRBV7-2 and TRBJ2-5, is GAGVSQSPSNKVTEKGKDVELRCDPISGHTALYWYRQSLGQGLEFLIYFQGNSAPDKSGLPSDRFSAERTGGSVSTLTIQRTQQEDSAVYLCASSLDGLGGVGAQYFGPGTRLLVL.

In this sample, this clone turned up a few times. V is TRBV29-1 and J is TRBJ1-1; TRBD1 is a possible D gene (5 bases). Trimming pared 3 bases from V and 3 bases from J, leaving 8 bases between. From germline, CDR1 is SQVTM and CDR2 ANQGSEA. The CDR3 sequence is 12 residues long. The CDR3 sequence is CSVDGAHTEAFF. The CDR3 nucleotides are TGCAGCGTTGATGGGGCGCACACTGAAGCTTTCTTT.

The chain joins TRBV7-2 to TRBJ2-3, with 7 bases fitting TRBD1. The CDR3 has 15 amino acids. Germline CDR1 reads SGHTA; CDR2 reads FQGNSA. The V and J ends lost 5 bases and 0 bases, in that order; junction bases with no gene match: 5. In DNA form, the CDR3 reads TGTGCCAGCAGCCCGACAGGGAGAAGCACAGATACGCAGTATTTT. Amino acid sequence: CASSPTGRSTDTQYF.

This chain joins TRBV7-9 and TRBJ2-7; D call uncertain. Between the trimmed V and J ends, which lost 1 base and 0 bases, there was a span of 10 bases. The CDR3 covers 15 residues. Germline CDR1 is SEHNR and CDR2 is FQNEAQ (reference sequence). As DNA, the CDR3 is TGTGCCAGCAGCTTAGGGGCACCGAGCTCCTACGAGCAGTACTTC. Its translation is CASSLGAPSSYEQYF.

The chain employs TRBV30 and TRBJ2-1, with 11 nucleotides matching TRBD2. Trimming removed 3 bases from V and 2 bases from J; junction bases left unmatched: 0. This CDR3 has 14 residues. From germline, CDR1 is GTSNPN and CDR2 SVGIG (reference sequence). As DNA, the CDR3 is TGTGCCTGGAGGGGACTAGCGGCCTACAATGAGCAGTTCTTC. Encoded protein: CAWRGLAAYNEQFF.

The J gene is TRBJ2-7, the V gene TRBV18, with 9 nucleotides matching TRBD1. The CDR3 consists of 18 residues. The trim removed 6 bases at V and 3 bases at J, leaving 18 bases unmatched. Germline V gives CDR1 KGHSH, CDR2 LQKENI. CDR3 residues: CASSLYQLGTGGNYEQYF. Here the CDR3 DNA reads TGTGCCAGCTCTCTGTACCAATTGGGTACAGGGGGCAACTACGAGCAGTACTTC.

The V call is TRBV5-6, the J call TRBJ2-7; 8 nucleotides agree with TRBD2. Germline CDR1 reads SGHDT; CDR2 reads YYEEEE. The CDR3 runs 17 residues. Unmatched junction bases numbered 12, after V lost 0 bases and J lost 4 bases. The CDR3 here is CASSLAGGSGNFYEQYF. The CDR3 coding sequence is TGTGCCAGCAGCTTGGCGGGGGGGTCCGGAAACTTTTACGAGCAGTACTTC.

The V and J genes are TRBV2 and TRBJ2-1, with TRBD2 matching over 7 bases. Germline assignment: CDR1 SNHLY and CDR2 FYNNEI. With V trimmed by 6 bases and J by 2 bases, 10 bases remained unmatched. This CDR3 comprises 16 residues. CDR3 nucleotides: TGTGCCAGCAGGACCCTGGGGGGGACCACCTACAATGAGCAGTTCTTC. This codes for CASRTLGGTTYNEQFF.

The chain employs TRBV6-6 and TRBJ2-7; the match to TRBD1 covers 7 bases. The CDR3 length is 12 residues. J lost 9 bases, V lost 6 bases, and 8 bases had no gene match. The V gene's germline CDR1 is MNHNY and CDR2 SVGAGI (reference sequence). The CDR3: CASSGTEDRQYF. CDR3 DNA sequence: TGTGCCAGCAGCGGGACAGAAGATCGGCAGTACTTC.

The chain has TRBV19 and TRBJ2-5; 8 bases are shared with TRBD2. CDR1 LNHDA and CDR2 SQIVND come from the germline V gene (reference sequence). The CDR3 totals 13 residues. V shed 7 bases and J 6 bases; nucleotides not matched to a gene: 7. The CDR3 DNA reads as TGTGCCAGTATCCCCGGGGGGGGAAAGACCCAGTACTTC. Protein sequence: CASIPGGGKTQYF.

This clone was detected only once. The rearrangement links TRBV27 to TRBJ1-1; D call uncertain. From germline, CDR1 is MNHEY and CDR2 SMNVEV (reference sequence). V was pared by 0 bases and J by 6 bases, with 8 bases between. CDR3 length: 13 residues. The DNA of the CDR3 is TGTGCCAGCAGTTTATCGATCGGGGCTGAAGCTTTCTTT. This gives the protein CASSLSIGAEAFF.

This chain uses TRBV5-1 with TRBJ1-2; 10 nucleotides line up with TRBD1. CDR3 length equals 14 residues. The V and J ends lost 4 bases and 3 bases, in that order; junction bases with no gene match: 3. Germline V gene data show CDR1 as SGHRS and CDR2 as YFSETQ. The CDR3 is CASSRDRGDYGYTF. The CDR3 DNA reads as TGCGCCAGCAGCCGGGACAGGGGTGACTATGGCTACACCTTC. Full variable domain (missing parts from reference TRBV5-1 and TRBJ1-2): KAGVTQTPRYLIKTRGQQVTLSCSPISGHRSVSWYQQTPGQGLQFLFEYFSETQRNKGNFPGRFSGRQFSNSRSEMNVSTLELGDSALYLCASSRDRGDYGYTFGSGTRLTVV.

This clone was recorded only once. The chain couples TRBV10-3 to TRBJ2-3; D possibly corresponds to TRBD2 (7 bases). Trimming removed 0 bases at V and 6 bases at J, with 16 bases between. Germline CDR1 is ENHRY and CDR2 is SYGVKD. This CDR3 is 16 amino acids long. The chain's CDR3 is CAISESVRGGRDTQYF. CDR3 DNA sequence: TGTGCCATCAGTGAGTCGGTGAGGGGGGGCCGGGATACGCAGTATTTT.

J is TRBJ2-7 and V is TRBV6-6; 7 nucleotides line up with TRBD1. Trimming cost V 6 bases and J 1 base; bases outside gene matches: 6. This CDR3 is 14 amino acids long. CDR1 and CDR2 (germline): MNHNY, SVGAGI (reference sequence). In DNA form, the CDR3 reads TGTGCCAGCAGACCGGGACAGTGGTCCTACGAGCAGTACTTC. The encoded protein is CASRPGQWSYEQYF.

The V call is TRBV5-1, the J call TRBJ1-2, with 12 bases matching TRBD1. J was trimmed by 4 bases and V by 4 bases; bases with no gene match: 5. The CDR3 sequence is 15 residues long. Looked up from germline, CDR1 is SGHRS and CDR2 is YFSETQ. The CDR3 region has the DNA TGCGCCAGCAGCGAGGGACAGGGGGCCGGCTATGGCTACACCTTC. Its protein product is CASSEGQGAGYGYTF.

The chain joins TRBV5-4 to TRBJ2-1; 11 bases line up with TRBD2. The CDR3 consists of 16 residues. From germline, CDR1 is SGHNT and CDR2 YYREEE (reference sequence). V was pared by 6 bases and J by 2 bases, with 7 bases of the junction left unmatched. CDR3 amino acids: CASKASGGFPYNEQFF. The CDR3 coding sequence is TGTGCCAGCAAGGCTAGCGGGGGGTTCCCCTACAATGAGCAGTTCTTC.

The chain carries TRBV2 and TRBJ2-7; 7 bases map to TRBD2. The CDR3 has 15 amino acids. The germline gives CDR1 SNHLY, CDR2 FYNNEI. The junction had 10 bases not matched to a gene; V was cut back by 6 bases and J by 2 bases. The CDR3 sequence is CASSARLAEAYEQYF. The DNA of the CDR3 is TGTGCCAGCAGCGCCCGACTAGCAGAGGCCTACGAGCAGTACTTC.

V gene TRBV4-2 combines with J gene TRBJ1-6; the D is unclear. The CDR3 loop spans 18 amino acids. The germline V gene has CDR1 LGHNA and CDR2 YNFKEQ. V shed 3 bases and J shed 0 bases, with 15 bases lying between them. The CDR3 coding sequence is TGTGCCAGCAGCCAGAGAAAAAAAGCAAACTCCTATAATTCACCCCTCCACTTT. Its protein is CASSQRKKANSYNSPLHF.